Listed below are T cell receptor beta chains from one sample, sequenced in a study of cytomegalovirus exposure and HLA in healthy donors. Profiled with immunoSEQ multiplex PCR; TCRdb holds only in-frame clones, not every one. The sample comprises 50,000 to 65,000 clones, around 75% of which are singletons, and less than 25% rests with the top ten. Sequenced input: PBMCs. The source is a woman between 35 and 50 years old in good health and CMV-seropositive. Each CDR3 is given with its conserved first and last residue. Clone size, where shown, is once, few, many, or a class for clones that have expanded.

size,V,length,CDR3
-,TRBV4-1,16,CASSPPRQGGGSPLHF
-,TRBV10-3,14,CAISGTGTNTEAFF
-,TRBV6-6,13,CASSPQGDQPQHF
-,TRBV7-8,15,CASSLDRDFSYEQYF
-,TRBV7-3,13,CASSLDGGDTQYF
-,TRBV7-2,14,CASSFLQGSHEQYF
-,TRBV7-2,15,CASSPRRGANEKLFF
-,TRBV19,12,CATLWGGTEAFF
-,TRBV7-9,13,CASTLQGSTEAFF
-,TRBV7-2,13,CASSPRVGGEAFF
-,TRBV7-8,17,CASSLRGWAGDTGELFF
-,TRBV10-3,12,CAIKRETNEQFF
-,TRBV11-2,15,CASSLSIRGTDTQYF
-,TRBV30,14,CAYDRDFDNSPLHF
-,TRBV9,15,CASSVSGTSHYEQYF
-,TRBV11-2,17,CASSLDRVGGVKQPQHF
-,TRBV23-1,17,CASSQSEGGYRNYGYTF
-,TRBV6-5,11,CASRGGGEAFF
-,TRBV7-8,20,CASSLAPSGGLGYGANVLTF
once,TRBV19,14,CASSGQGRTETQYF
-,TRBV30,12,CACSGVNEKLFF
-,TRBV27,15,CASSWSQGSNYGYTF
-,TRBV7-2,15,CASSLVGQGDTEAFF
few,TRBV7-9,12,CASSRGNTEAFF
-,TRBV2,14,CASSQEGLDSPLHF
-,TRBV6-6,15,CASSQGQGLNTEAFF
-,TRBV7-9,12,CASSLTGTEAFF
-,TRBV5-1,18,CASSLAKFSGTRGDTQYF
-,TRBV4-2,16,CASSQDNGGRIGELFF
-,TRBV27,16,CASSLKGVDSNQPQHF
-,TRBV6-1,11,CASSYDRGAFF
-,TRBV5-6,16,CASSTLRTGEQYGYTF
-,TRBV5-1,16,CASRLDIPIGTYGYTF
-,TRBV5-4,15,CASSPAGQGSYEQYF
once,TRBV5-8,15,CASTPSKRGTDTQYF
-,TRBV27,16,CASSSTRGVGGSPLHF
-,TRBV7-9,15,CASSLGGPSTDTQYF
-,TRBV18,13,CASSYVLTGEAFF
-,TRBV13,16,CASSLVGQTEATEAFF
-,TRBV7-9,16,CASSPGTALVNTEAFF
once,TRBV29-1,15,CSVPGSSKAYNEQFF
-,TRBV25-1,15,CASSEFHRGSETQYF
-,TRBV29-1,14,CSVGTAASTDTQYF
few,TRBV18,17,CASSPQSSGGAGYEQYF
-,TRBV7-8,16,CASSHATDLGNTEAFF
-,TRBV2,15,CASRGDRGGSQPQHF
-,TRBV27,14,CASSFGAKGTEAFF
-,TRBV27,13,CASSLGRNTEAFF
-,TRBV7-9,15,CASSLDRGFSYEQYF
-,TRBV25-1,12,CASRRETGEAFF